This T cell receptor beta chain is drawn from a study of T-cell memory formation after mild COVID-19. Study background: The TCR clusters were mostly specific to one donor. Study findings and constraints: Detection of some responders pre-infection suggested pre-existing cross-reactive memory T cells participated. Contracting CD4+ clones lay largely in CM and EM, with CD8+ ones residing in EMRA. Clones shrinking between day 15 and 85 showed a balanced CD4/CD8 split, and those that grew later tilted toward CD4+.

TCRdb independently ran MiXCR on the 5' RACE reads; one entry per CDR3 protein. The data contain about 470,000 distinct CDR3 sequences, 18% of them singletons. Worth noting for this clonotype: Antigen unknown.

The sequencing input was PBMCs or a T cell subset sorted from them (not recorded which). This clonotype originated in an adult woman who had mild COVID-19 (a few samples of this study predate the infection). Cell type and time point are not known.

CDR3 DNA: TGTGCCAGCAGTCCTAGCGGGAGTACCGAGACCCAGTACTTC. Its protein is CASSPSGSTETQYF. This chain uses TRBV11-3 with TRBJ2-5; 10 bases match TRBD2. This CDR3 contains 14 residues. Germline CDR1 is SGHNT and CDR2 is YENEEA. V was pared by 6 bases and J by 5 bases, with 6 bases of the junction left unmatched.